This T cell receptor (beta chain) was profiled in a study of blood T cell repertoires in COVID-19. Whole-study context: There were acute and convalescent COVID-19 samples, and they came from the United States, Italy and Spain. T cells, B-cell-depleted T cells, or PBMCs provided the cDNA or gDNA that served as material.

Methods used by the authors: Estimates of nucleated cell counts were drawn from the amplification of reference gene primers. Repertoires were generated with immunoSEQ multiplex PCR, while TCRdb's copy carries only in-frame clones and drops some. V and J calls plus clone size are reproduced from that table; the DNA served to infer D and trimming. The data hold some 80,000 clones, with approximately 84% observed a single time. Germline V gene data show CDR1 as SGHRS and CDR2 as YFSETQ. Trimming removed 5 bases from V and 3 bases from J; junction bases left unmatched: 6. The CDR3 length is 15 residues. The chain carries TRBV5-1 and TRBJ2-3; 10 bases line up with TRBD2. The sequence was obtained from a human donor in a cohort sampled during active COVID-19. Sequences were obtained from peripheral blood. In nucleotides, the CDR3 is TGCGCCAGCAGGGAGGGGACTAGCGAGACAGATACGCAGTATTTT. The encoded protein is CASREGTSETDTQYF.